The sample holds a few counts of the clone carrying this T cell receptor (beta chain). Its antigen remains unknown. This specimen comes from a study of regulatory T cells in long-lasting Graves disease. Overall study results and limits: Persistent Graves' patients showed a TCR diversity that was lower than that of newly diagnosed ones. It was in persistent disease that TRBV28, TRBJ1-2 and TRBJ2-5 were favored.

Building the TCR beta libraries relied on iRepertoire HTBI primers, and CDR3 regions underwent Arm-PCR. A single record per CDR3 protein comes from TCRdb applying MiXCR to the multiplex PCR reads. The table has about 450,000 distinct CDR3 sequences, around 24% seen once. The time point here: persistent/refractory GD, antithyroid drugs over 5 years with positive TRAb. TCR sequences were obtained from RNA taken from PBMCs. Patients were enrolled at an endocrinology department in Xi'an, China. This CDR3 is built from 16 residues. V lost 2 bases and J lost 3; bases outside the gene matches: 7. Per the germline V gene, CDR1 is MNHNS and CDR2 is SASEGT.

The material was peripheral blood mononuclear cells (PBMCs), obtained when the disease was refractory, from a patient treated with antithyroid drugs. The J gene is TRBJ2-3, the V gene TRBV6-1, with 8 nucleotides matching TRBD1. The TCR originated in a female donor with Graves disease. CDR3 loop: CASSEQGDRKTDTQYF. For the CDR3, the DNA is TGTGCCAGCAGTGAACAGGGGGACAGGAAGACAGATACGCAGTATTTT.